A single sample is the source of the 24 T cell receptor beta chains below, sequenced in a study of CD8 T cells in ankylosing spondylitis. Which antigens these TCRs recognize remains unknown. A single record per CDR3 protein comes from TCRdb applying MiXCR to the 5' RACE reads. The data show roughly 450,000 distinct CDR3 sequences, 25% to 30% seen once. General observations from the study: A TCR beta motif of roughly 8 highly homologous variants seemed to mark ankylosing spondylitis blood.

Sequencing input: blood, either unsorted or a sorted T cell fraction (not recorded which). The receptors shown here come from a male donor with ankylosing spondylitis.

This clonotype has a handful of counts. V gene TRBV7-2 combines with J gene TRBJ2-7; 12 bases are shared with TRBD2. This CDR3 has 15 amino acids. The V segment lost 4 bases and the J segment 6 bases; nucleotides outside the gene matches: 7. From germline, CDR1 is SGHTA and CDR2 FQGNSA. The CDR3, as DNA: TGTGCCAGCAGCTCTGACGGACTAGCGGGAAGCGAGCAGTACGTC. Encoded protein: CASSSDGLAGSEQYV.

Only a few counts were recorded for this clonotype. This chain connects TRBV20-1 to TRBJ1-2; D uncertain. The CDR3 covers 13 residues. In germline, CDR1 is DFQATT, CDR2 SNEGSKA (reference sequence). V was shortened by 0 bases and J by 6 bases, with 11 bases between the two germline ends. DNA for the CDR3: TGCAGTGCTAGAGACGCAATCGTGAATGGCTACACCTTC. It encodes CSARDAIVNGYTF.

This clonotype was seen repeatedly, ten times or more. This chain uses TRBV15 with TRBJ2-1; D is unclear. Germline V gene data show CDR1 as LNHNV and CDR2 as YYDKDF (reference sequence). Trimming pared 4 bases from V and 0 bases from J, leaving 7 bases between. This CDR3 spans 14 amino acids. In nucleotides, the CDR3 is TGTGCCACCAGCATACAGAGCTCCTACAATGAGCAGTTCTTC. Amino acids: CATSIQSSYNEQFF.

CDR3 loop: CASSSGGLGQETQYF. For the CDR3, the DNA is TGTGCCAGCAGCTCGGGAGGACTAGGGCAAGAGACCCAGTACTTC. The rearrangement joins TRBV11-2 to TRBJ2-5; 7 bases fit TRBD2. The V and J ends lost 4 bases and 2 bases, in that order; junction bases with no gene match: 7. The CDR3 has 15 residues. The germline V gene encodes CDR1 SGHAT and CDR2 FQNNGV. Full variable domain (remainder filled in from reference TRBV11-2 and TRBJ2-5): EAGVAQSPRYKIIEKRQSVAFWCNPISGHATLYWYQQILGQGPKLLIQFQNNGVVDDSQLPKDRFSAERLKGVDSTLKIQPAKLEDSAVYLCASSSGGLGQETQYFGPGTRLLVL.

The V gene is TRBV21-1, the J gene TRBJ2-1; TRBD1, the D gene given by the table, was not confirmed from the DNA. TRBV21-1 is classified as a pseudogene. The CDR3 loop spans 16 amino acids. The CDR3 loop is CGDWSVPVSSYNEQFF. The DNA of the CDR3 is TGTGGGGACTGGAGCGTCCCGGTTAGCTCCTACAATGAGCAGTTCTTC.

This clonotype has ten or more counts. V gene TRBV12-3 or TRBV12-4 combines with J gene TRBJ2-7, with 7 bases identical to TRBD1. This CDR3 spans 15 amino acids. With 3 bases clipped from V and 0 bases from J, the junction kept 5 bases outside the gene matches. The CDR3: CASSFRQGSSYEQYF. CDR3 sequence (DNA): TGTGCCAGCAGTTTCCGACAGGGTAGCTCCTACGAGCAGTACTTC.

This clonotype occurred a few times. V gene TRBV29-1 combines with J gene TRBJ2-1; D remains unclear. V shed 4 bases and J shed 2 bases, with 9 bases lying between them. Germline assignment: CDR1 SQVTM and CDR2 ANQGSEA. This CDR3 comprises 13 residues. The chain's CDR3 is CSVVSLAYNEQFF. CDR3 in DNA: TGCAGCGTTGTAAGTCTCGCCTACAATGAGCAGTTCTTC.

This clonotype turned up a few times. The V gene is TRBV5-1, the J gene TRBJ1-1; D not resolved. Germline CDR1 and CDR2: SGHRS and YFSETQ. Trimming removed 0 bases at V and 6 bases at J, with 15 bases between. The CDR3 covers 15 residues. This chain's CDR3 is CASSLVSEFNAEAFF. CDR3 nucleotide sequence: TGCGCCAGCAGCTTGGTGTCGGAATTTAACGCTGAAGCTTTCTTT.

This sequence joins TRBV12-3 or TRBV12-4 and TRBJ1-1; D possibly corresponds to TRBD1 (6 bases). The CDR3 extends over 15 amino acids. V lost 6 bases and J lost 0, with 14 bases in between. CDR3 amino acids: CASSPNRALNTEAFF. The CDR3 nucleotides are TGTGCCAGCAGCCCCAACAGGGCGTTGAACACTGAAGCTTTCTTT.

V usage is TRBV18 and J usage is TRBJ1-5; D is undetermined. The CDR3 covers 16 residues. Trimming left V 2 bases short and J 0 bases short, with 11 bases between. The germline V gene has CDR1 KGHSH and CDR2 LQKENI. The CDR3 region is CASSPSLGDSNQPQHF. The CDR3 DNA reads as TGTGCCAGCTCACCATCACTGGGAGATAGCAATCAGCCCCAGCATTTT.

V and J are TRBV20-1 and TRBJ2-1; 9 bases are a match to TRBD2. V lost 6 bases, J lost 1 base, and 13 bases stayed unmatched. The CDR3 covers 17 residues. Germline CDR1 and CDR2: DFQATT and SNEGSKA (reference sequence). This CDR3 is CSAPIGGRGLSYNEQFF. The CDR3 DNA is TGCAGTGCCCCCATCGGCGGGAGGGGGTTGTCCTACAATGAGCAGTTCTTC.

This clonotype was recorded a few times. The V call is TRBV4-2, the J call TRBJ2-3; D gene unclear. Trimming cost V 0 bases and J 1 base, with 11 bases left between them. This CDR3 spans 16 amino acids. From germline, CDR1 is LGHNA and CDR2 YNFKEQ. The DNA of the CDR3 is TGTGCCAGCAGCCAAGACACCCCTTCGGGCACAGATACGCAGTATTTT. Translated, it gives CASSQDTPSGTDTQYF.

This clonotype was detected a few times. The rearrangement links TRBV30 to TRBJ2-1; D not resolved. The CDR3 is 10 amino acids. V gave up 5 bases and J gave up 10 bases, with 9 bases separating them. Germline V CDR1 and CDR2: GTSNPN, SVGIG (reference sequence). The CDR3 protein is CAWGGFEQFF. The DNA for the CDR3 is TGTGCCTGGGGCGGTTTCGAGCAGTTCTTC.

DNA of the CDR3: TGTGCCATCAGTTCAAGTGAAGCTAGCGGGAGGTCCTACAATGAGCAGTTCTTC. Translating gives CAISSSEASGRSYNEQFF. The rearrangement uses TRBV10-3 and TRBJ2-1, with 11 bases identical to TRBD2. V shed 5 bases, J shed 1 base, and the junction held 10 bases outside the gene matches. The CDR3 loop spans 18 amino acids. The V gene's germline CDR1 is ENHRY and CDR2 SYGVKD.

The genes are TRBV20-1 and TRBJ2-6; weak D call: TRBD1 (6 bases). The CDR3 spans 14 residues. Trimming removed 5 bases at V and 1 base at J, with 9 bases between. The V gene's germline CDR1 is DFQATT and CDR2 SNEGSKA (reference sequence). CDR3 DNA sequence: TGCAGTGCTGGCACAGGGTCTGGGGCCAACGTCCTGACTTTC. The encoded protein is CSAGTGSGANVLTF.

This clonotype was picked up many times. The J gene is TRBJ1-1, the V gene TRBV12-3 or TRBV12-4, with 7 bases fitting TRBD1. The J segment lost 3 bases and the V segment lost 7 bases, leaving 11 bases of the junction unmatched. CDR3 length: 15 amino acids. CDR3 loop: CASTLQGRLDTEAFF. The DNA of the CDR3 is TGTGCCAGCACCTTACAGGGGAGGTTGGACACTGAAGCTTTCTTT.

CDR3 in amino acids: CASGWPPYEQYV. CDR3 sequence (DNA): TGCGCCAGCGGCTGGCCCCCCTACGAGCAGTACGTC. The rearrangement links TRBV10-2 to TRBJ2-7, with unresolved D. The length of the CDR3 is 12 residues. V lost 8 bases and J 2 bases, leaving 10 bases between the germline ends. Germline lookup yields CDR1 WSHSY and CDR2 SAAADI.

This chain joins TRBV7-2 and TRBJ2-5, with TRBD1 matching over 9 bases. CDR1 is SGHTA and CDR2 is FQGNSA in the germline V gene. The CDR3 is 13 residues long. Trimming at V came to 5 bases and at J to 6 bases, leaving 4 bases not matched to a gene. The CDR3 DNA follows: TGTGCCAGCAGCGAGGACAGGGGTCAGACCCAGTACTTC. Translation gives CASSEDRGQTQYF.

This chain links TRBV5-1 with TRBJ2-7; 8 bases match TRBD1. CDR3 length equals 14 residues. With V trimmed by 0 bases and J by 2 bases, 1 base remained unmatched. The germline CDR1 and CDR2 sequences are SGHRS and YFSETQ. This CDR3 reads CASSLGTGPYEQYF. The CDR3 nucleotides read TGCGCCAGCAGCTTGGGGACAGGGCCCTACGAGCAGTACTTC. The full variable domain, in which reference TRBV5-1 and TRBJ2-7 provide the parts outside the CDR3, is KAGVTQTPRYLIKTRGQQVTLSCSPISGHRSVSWYQQTPGQGLQFLFEYFSETQRNKGNFPGRFSGRQFSNSRSEMNVSTLELGDSALYLCASSLGTGPYEQYFGPGTRLTVT.

The CDR3 nucleotides read TGCGCCAGCAGCTTTGATACCGGGACAGAAGAGACCCAGTACTTC. Its protein is CASSFDTGTEETQYF. The chain carries TRBV5-1 and TRBJ2-5; 7 bases agree with TRBD1. Trimming removed 2 bases from V and 3 bases from J; junction bases left unmatched: 7. This CDR3 has 15 residues. Germline V gene lookup returns CDR1 SGHRS and CDR2 YFSETQ.

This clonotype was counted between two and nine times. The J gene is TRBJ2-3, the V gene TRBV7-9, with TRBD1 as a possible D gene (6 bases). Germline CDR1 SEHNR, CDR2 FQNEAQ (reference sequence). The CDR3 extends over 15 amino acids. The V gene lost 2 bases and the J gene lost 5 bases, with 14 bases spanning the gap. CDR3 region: CASSLFGGAEDTQYF. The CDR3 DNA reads TGTGCCAGCAGCTTATTTGGGGGCGCTGAAGATACGCAGTATTTT.

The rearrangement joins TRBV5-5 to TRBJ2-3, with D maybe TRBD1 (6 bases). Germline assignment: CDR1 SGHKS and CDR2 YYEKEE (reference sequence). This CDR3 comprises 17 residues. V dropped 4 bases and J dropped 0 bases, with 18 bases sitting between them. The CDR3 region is CASSPPLRGASTDTQYF. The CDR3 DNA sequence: TGTGCCAGCAGCCCCCCCCTCAGGGGAGCTAGCACAGATACGCAGTATTTT.

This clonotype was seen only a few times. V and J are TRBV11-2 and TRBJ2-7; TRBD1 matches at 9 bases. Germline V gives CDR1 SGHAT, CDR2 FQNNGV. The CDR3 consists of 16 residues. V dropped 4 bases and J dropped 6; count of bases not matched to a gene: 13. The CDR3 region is CASSSSKGQGFREQYV. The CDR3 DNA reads TGTGCCAGCAGCTCGTCGAAGGGACAGGGCTTCCGCGAGCAGTACGTC.

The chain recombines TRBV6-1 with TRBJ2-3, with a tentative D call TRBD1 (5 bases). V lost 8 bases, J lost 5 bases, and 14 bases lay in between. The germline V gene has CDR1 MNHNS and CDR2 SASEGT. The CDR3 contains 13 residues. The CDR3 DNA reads TGTGCCAGCTGGGGCAGGCTGATAGATACGCAGTATTTT. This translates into CASWGRLIDTQYF.